This TCR beta chain was retrieved from a study of blood T cell repertoires in COVID-19. Using immunoSEQ multiplex PCR, the repertoire was profiled, and TCRdb retains in-frame clones only, with some absent. Of 350,000 to 450,000 clones in the sample, 80% to 95% are singletons; the top ten hold more than 0.85%. With 3 bases clipped from V and 5 bases from J, the junction kept 7 bases outside the gene matches. The CDR3 consists of 16 residues. Germline V CDR1 and CDR2: SGHRS, YFSETQ. Sequenced input: PBMCs or T cells enriched from blood (not recorded which). The gene calls are TRBV5-1 and TRBJ2-5; 13 nucleotides agree with TRBD2. The receptor was isolated from a middle-aged woman who had been exposed to COVID-19. The CDR3 coding sequence is TGCGCCAGCAGCTCCCTCCCACTAGCGGGGGGGGAGACCCAGTACTTC. Its protein is CASSSLPLAGGETQYF.